This TCR beta chain was recorded in a study of Ad26.COV2.S vaccination and SARS-CoV-2 variants. Study-wide background: In the COV1001 trial, the donor was in the Ad26.COV2.S arm. Intramuscularly, Ad26.COV2.S was given either once or twice, 56 days apart.

Germline V gene lookup returns CDR1 MNHEY and CDR2 SVGAGI. CDR3 length: 15 residues. J gave up 1 base and V 4 bases, and 3 bases lay outside the gene matches. Clones were read by immunoSEQ multiplex PCR, and TCRdb kept only the in-frame ones, dropping some. The table has 350,000 to 450,000 clones, roughly 90% seen once. Treatment specified: over 15 received Ad26.COV2.S at low or high dose, single or two shots; 5 received placebo; per-sample allocation not given. Repertoires come from day 63 after the first vaccine or placebo injection. The sequenced sample was peripheral blood, obtained in a trial of Ad26.COV2.S vaccine versus placebo. The sequence was collected from a person between 18 and 59 years old who received the Ad26.COV2.S COVID-19 vaccine or a placebo. V is TRBV6-5 and J is TRBJ2-1, with 8 bases aligning to TRBD2. The CDR3 loop is CASSFTSGSYNEQFF. DNA for the CDR3: TGTGCCAGCAGTTTCACTAGCGGTTCCTACAATGAGCAGTTCTTC.